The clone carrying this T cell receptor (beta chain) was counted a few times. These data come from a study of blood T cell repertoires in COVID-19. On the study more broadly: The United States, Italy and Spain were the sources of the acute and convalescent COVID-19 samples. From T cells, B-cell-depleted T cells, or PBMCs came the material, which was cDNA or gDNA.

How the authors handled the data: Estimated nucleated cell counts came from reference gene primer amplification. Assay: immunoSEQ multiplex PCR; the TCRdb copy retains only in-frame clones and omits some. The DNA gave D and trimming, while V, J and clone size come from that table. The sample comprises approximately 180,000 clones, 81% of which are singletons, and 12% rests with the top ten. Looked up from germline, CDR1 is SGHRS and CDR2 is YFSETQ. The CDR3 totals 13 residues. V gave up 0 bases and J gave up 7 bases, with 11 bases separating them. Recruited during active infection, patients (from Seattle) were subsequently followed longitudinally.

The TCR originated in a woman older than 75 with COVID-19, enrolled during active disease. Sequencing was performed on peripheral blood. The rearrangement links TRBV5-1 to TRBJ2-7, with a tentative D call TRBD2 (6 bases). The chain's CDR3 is CASSLVTGGEQYF. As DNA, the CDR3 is TGCGCCAGCAGCTTGGTTACAGGAGGGGAGCAGTACTTC.